This is a list of T cell receptor beta chains from one sample in a study of blood T cell repertoires in COVID-19. Sequencing was performed with immunoSEQ multiplex PCR; in TCRdb, only in-frame clones are kept and a portion is missing. Among around 400,000 clones, about 88% were seen once, and the ten largest hold approximately 1.5%. The sample was PBMCs or T cells enriched from blood (not recorded which). The receptors here all came from a woman aged 18-29 years who had been exposed to COVID-19. Both conserved end residues are part of each CDR3. Fields, in order: V gene, clone size, D gene, J gene, CDR3 protein, CDR3 DNA. A D gene is named only where the DNA matches it firmly. Rows may omit the clone size; those that give it use once, few, many or a size class.

TRBV4-3	.	TRBD1	TRBJ1-5	CASSQDRGPGYQPQHF	TGCGCCAGCAGCCAAGATAGGGGGCCGGGATATCAGCCCCAGCATTTT
TRBV19	few	TRBD2	TRBJ2-2	CARSGNSITGELFF	TGTGCCAGGAGCGGGAACAGTATTACCGGGGAGCTGTTTTTT
TRBV6-2/TRBV6-3	.	.	TRBJ1-1	CASSTQGTNTEAFF	TGTGCCAGCAGTACACAGGGAACGAACACTGAAGCTTTCTTT
TRBV18	.	.	TRBJ2-2	CASSPQGNTGELFF	TGTGCCAGCTCACCCCAGGGGAACACCGGGGAGCTGTTTTTT
TRBV7-7	.	TRBD1	TRBJ2-5	CASSLAGGGETQYF	TGTGCTAGCAGCTTAGCAGGGGGCGGAGAGACCCAGTACTTC
TRBV6-5	.	.	TRBJ2-1	CASSYSRDNNEQFF	TGTGCCAGCAGTTACTCGAGGGATAACAATGAGCAGTTCTTC
TRBV9	.	TRBD2	TRBJ2-5	CASSVAPGLAFQETQYF	TGTGCCAGCAGCGTAGCCCCGGGACTAGCTTTCCAAGAGACCCAGTACTTC
TRBV5-6	.	.	TRBJ2-7	CASSSASETSPHEQYF	TGTGCCAGCAGCTCCGCCAGCGAAACTAGCCCCCACGAGCAGTACTTC
TRBV28	.	.	TRBJ1-4	CASSFSRAANEKLFF	TGTGCCAGCAGTTTTAGCAGGGCGGCTAATGAAAAACTGTTTTTT
TRBV19	.	.	TRBJ1-5	CASSKNLGQTHSNQPQHF	TGTGCCAGTAGTAAAAACCTTGGACAGACCCATAGCAATCAGCCCCAGCATTTT
TRBV29-1	.	TRBD1	TRBJ1-1	CSFRQGAAAFF	TGCAGCTTTCGACAGGGGGCAGCGGCTTTCTTT
TRBV7-2	.	.	TRBJ2-3	CASSFLHGTDTQYF	TGTGCCAGCAGCTTCCTTCACGGGACAGATACGCAGTATTTT
TRBV10-1	.	.	TRBJ2-1	CASSVSGIEQFF	TGCGCCAGCAGTGTCTCCGGGATTGAGCAGTTCTTC
TRBV6-2/TRBV6-3	.	TRBD1	TRBJ1-5	CASSYAPGQGLLLYQPQHF	TGTGCCAGCAGTTACGCTCCGGGACAGGGCCTGCTGTTATATCAGCCCCAGCATTTT
TRBV5-1	.	TRBD1	TRBJ1-4	CASSFSGTGAEKLFF	TGCGCCAGCAGCTTCAGCGGGACAGGGGCCGAAAAACTGTTTTTT
TRBV5-1	.	.	TRBJ1-5	CASSFTGGNQPQHF	TGCGCCAGCAGCTTCACAGGCGGCAATCAGCCCCAGCATTTT
TRBV11-2	.	TRBD1	TRBJ1-2	CASSPQTGDDGYTF	TGTGCCAGCAGCCCCCAGACAGGGGACGATGGCTACACCTTC
TRBV10-3	.	TRBD1	TRBJ2-7	CASRQGYEQYF	TGTGCCTCCCGACAGGGGTACGAGCAGTACTTC
TRBV19	once	.	TRBJ2-7	CASSSVQANYEQYF	TGTGCCAGTAGTAGTGTACAGGCCAACTACGAGCAGTACTTC
TRBV6-5	.	TRBD1	TRBJ1-1	CASSYWTGTLNTEAFF	TGTGCCAGCAGTTACTGGACAGGGACTTTGAACACTGAAGCTTTCTTT
TRBV19	once	TRBD1	TRBJ2-7	CASRGQGRHEQYF	TGTGCCAGCCGGGGACAGGGGAGGCACGAGCAGTACTTC
TRBV7-2	.	.	TRBJ2-2	CASSLREINTGELFF	TGTGCCAGCAGCTTACGGGAGATCAACACCGGGGAGCTGTTTTTT
TRBV6-2/TRBV6-3	few	.	TRBJ2-7	CASSPLESYEQYF	TGTGCCAGCAGCCCACTAGAATCCTACGAGCAGTACTTC
TRBV5-6	.	TRBD1	TRBJ1-1	CASSQGQGINTEAFF	TGTGCCAGCAGTCAGGGACAGGGGATAAACACTGAAGCTTTCTTT
TRBV7-9	.	TRBD1	TRBJ2-5	CASSPRTGSVQETQYF	TGTGCCAGCAGCCCCAGGACAGGGTCGGTCCAAGAGACCCAGTACTTC
TRBV28	.	TRBD2	TRBJ2-5	CASSREGTSGRVETQYF	TGTGCCAGCAGCCGAGAAGGGACTAGCGGGAGAGTAGAGACCCAGTACTTC
TRBV29-1	once	TRBD1	TRBJ2-7	CSVTSGTGIYEQYF	TGCAGCGTTACGTCCGGGACAGGAATATACGAGCAGTACTTC
TRBV19	.	.	TRBJ1-2	CASSIGSGGYGYTF	TGTGCCAGTAGTATCGGGTCCGGGGGCTATGGCTACACCTTC
TRBV5-1	.	.	TRBJ2-5	CASSLGASSTQETQYF	TGCGCCAGCAGCTTGGGGGCGTCATCCACCCAAGAGACCCAGTACTTC
TRBV28	.	TRBD1	TRBJ2-3	CASNDRGLSDTQYF	TGTGCCAGCAACGACAGGGGGCTTTCAGATACGCAGTATTTT